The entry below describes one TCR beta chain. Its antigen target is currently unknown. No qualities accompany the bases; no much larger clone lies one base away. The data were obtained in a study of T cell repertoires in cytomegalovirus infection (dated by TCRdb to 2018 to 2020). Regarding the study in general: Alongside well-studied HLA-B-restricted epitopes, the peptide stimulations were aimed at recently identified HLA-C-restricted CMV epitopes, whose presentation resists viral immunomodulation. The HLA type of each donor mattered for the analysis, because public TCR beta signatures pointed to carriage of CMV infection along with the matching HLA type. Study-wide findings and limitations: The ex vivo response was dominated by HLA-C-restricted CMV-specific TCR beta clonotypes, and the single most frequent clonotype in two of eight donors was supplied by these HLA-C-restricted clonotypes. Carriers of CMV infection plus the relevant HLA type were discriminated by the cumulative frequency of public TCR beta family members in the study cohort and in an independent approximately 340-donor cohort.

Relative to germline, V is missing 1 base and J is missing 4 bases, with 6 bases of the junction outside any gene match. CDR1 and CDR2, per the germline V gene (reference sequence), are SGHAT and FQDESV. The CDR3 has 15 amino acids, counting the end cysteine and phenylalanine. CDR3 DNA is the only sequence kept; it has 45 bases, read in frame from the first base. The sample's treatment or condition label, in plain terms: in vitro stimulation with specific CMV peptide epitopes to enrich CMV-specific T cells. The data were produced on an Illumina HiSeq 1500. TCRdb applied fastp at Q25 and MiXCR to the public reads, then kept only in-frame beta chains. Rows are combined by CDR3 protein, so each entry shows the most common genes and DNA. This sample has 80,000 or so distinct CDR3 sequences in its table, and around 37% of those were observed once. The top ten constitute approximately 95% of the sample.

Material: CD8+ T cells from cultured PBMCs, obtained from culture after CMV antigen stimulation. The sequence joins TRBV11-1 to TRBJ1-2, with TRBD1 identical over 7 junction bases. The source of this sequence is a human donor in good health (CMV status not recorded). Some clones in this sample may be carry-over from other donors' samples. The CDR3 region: CASSLGGGAGYGYTF. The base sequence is TGTGCCAGCAGCTTAGGAGGGGGCGCTGGCTATGGCTACACCTTC. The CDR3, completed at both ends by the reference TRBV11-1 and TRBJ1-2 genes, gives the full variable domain EAEVAQSPRYKITEKSQAVAFWCDPISGHATLYWYRQILGQGPELLVQFQDESVVDDSQLPKDRFSAERLKGVDSTLKIQPAELGDSAMYLCASSLGGGAGYGYTFGSGTRLTVV.